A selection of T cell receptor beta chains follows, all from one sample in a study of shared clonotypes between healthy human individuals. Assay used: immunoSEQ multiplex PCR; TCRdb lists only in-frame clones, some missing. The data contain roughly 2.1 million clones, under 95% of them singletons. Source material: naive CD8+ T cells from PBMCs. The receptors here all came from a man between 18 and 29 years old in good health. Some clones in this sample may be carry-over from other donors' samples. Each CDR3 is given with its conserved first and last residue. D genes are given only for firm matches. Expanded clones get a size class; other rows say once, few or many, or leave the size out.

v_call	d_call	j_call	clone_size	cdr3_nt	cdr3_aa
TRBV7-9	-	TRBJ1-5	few	TGTGCCAGCAGCCCAGCTGGGGGTCGGCCCCAGCATTTT	CASSPAGGRPQHF
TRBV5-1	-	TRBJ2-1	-	TGCGCCAGCAGCTTGTCTAGAGGGAGCGCCTACAATGAGCAGTTCTTC	CASSLSRGSAYNEQFF
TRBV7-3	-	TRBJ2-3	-	TGTGCCAGCAGGAACAGGACTCGCACAGATACGCAGTATTTT	CASRNRTRTDTQYF
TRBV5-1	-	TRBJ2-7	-	TGCGCCAGCAGCTTGAACTACGAGCAGTACTTC	CASSLNYEQYF
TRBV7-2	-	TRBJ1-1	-	TGTGCCAGCAGCTTCGATGGGGACGGTAGTAACACTGAAGCTTTCTTT	CASSFDGDGSNTEAFF
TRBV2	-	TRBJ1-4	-	TGTGCCAGCATCTCTCAGGCCCGGGCGGTTTTT	CASISQARAVF
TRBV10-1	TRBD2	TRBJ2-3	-	TGCGCCAGCAGTGATAGCGGGAGTGCAGATACGCAGTATTTT	CASSDSGSADTQYF
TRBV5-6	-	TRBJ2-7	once	TGTGCCAGCAGCGTTCGGGTCAGCTACGAGCAGTACTTC	CASSVRVSYEQYF
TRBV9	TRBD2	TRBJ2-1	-	TGTGCCAGCAGCGTAGGGACTAGCAGTTTCAATGAGCAGTTCTTC	CASSVGTSSFNEQFF
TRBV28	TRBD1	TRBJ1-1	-	TGTGCCAGCAGTTTTCTGAGACAGGGGTTTACTGAAGCTTTCTTT	CASSFLRQGFTEAFF
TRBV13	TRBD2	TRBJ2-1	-	TGTGCCAGCAGCCTAGCGGGAGAGTTGAGAAATGAGCAGTTCTTC	CASSLAGELRNEQFF
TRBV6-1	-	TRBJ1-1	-	TGTGCCAGCAGTGAAACCCTGGGGACTGAAGCTTTCTTT	CASSETLGTEAFF
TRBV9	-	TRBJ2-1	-	TGTGCCAGCAGCGTAGAGGGGGTCTCCTACAATGAGCAGTTCTTC	CASSVEGVSYNEQFF
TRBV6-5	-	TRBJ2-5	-	TGTGCCAGCAGTTACCGCGCAGACACAGAAGAGACCCAGTACTTC	CASSYRADTEETQYF
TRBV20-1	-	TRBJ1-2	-	TGCAGTGCTAGAGATCCGTCGGGCTACACCTTC	CSARDPSGYTF
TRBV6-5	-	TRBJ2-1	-	TGTGCCAGCAGTTACTCAAACTGGGTAGAGGGGAATGAGCAGTTCTTC	CASSYSNWVEGNEQFF
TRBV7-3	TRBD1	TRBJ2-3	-	TGTGCCAGCAGTTCGGACAGGGGGCGCGGAGATACGCAGTATTTT	CASSSDRGRGDTQYF
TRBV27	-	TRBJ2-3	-	TGTGCCAGCACGAAGGCGGGGACAGTACTGTCAGATACGCAGTATTTT	CASTKAGTVLSDTQYF
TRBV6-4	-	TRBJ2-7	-	TGTGCCAGCAGTGAAACTGGGCCATACGAGCAGTACTTC	CASSETGPYEQYF
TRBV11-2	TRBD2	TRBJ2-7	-	TGTGCCAGCAGCTCCAACATTCAAGCGGGAGACGAGCAGTACTTC	CASSSNIQAGDEQYF
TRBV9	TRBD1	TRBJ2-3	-	TGTGCCAGCAGCGACGGACAGGGGCCTACCCCAGATACGCAGTATTTT	CASSDGQGPTPDTQYF
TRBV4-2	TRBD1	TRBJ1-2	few	TGTGCCAGCAGCCAAGAGATAGGGGGCAACTATGGCTACACCTTC	CASSQEIGGNYGYTF
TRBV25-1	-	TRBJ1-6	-	TGTGCCAGCAGTGAGGAGTATCGGTCACCCCTCCACTTT	CASSEEYRSPLHF
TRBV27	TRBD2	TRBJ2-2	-	TGTGCCAGCAGTCAGTACGGGACTAGACACACCGGGGAGCTGTTTTTT	CASSQYGTRHTGELFF
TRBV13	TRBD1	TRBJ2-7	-	TGTGCCAGCGGGTTCCGGGACAGGGACTACGAGCAGTACTTC	CASGFRDRDYEQYF
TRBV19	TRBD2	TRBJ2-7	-	TGTGCCAGTAGTATCGTGTCTAGCGGGCTCTACGAGCAGTACTTC	CASSIVSSGLYEQYF
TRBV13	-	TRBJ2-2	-	TGTGCCAGCAGCCCCCCGGGGAGGACCGGGGAGCTGTTTTTT	CASSPPGRTGELFF
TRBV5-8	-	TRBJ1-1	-	TGTGCCAGCAGCGCCCTCAAGAACACTGAAGCTTTCTTT	CASSALKNTEAFF
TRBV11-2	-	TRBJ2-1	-	TGTGCCAGCAGCTCCTCCGGGGATTCAAGGGTCAATGAGCAGTTCTTC	CASSSSGDSRVNEQFF
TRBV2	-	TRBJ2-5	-	TGTGCCAGCAGTGGATCCGGCCAGAGGCGAGAGACCCAGTACTTC	CASSGSGQRRETQYF
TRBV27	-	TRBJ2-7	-	TGTGCCAGCAGTGTCGTAGCGGAGTGGGGCTACGAGCAGTACTTC	CASSVVAEWGYEQYF
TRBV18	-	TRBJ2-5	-	TGTGCCAGCTCACCTGGGCGGGACAGTGAAACAGACTGGCGGGACTCCCAAGAGACCCAGTACTTC	CASSPGRDSETDWRDSQETQYF
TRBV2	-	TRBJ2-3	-	TGTGCCAGCAAAGATAGGGTAGCGGTTAGCACAGATACGCAGTATTTT	CASKDRVAVSTDTQYF
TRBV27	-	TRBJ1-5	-	TGTGCCAGCAGTTTAAGCAGCTATAGCAATCAGCCCCAGCATTTT	CASSLSSYSNQPQHF
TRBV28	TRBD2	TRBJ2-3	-	TGTGCCAGCAGTTTGAGCACCGGACTAGCGGGAGAGGCAGATACGCAGTATTTT	CASSLSTGLAGEADTQYF
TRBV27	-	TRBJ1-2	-	TGTGCCAGCAGTAATGGGGCTGGCTACACCTTC	CASSNGAGYTF
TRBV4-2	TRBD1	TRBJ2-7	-	TGTGCCAGCAGCCCGTGGGCTTGGGTTGCCGGGACAGGGCTGGCCTCCTACGAGCAGTACTTC	CASSPWAWVAGTGLASYEQYF
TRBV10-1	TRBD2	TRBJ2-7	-	TGCGCCAGCAGCGCGGGACTAGCGGCCTCCTACGAGCAGTACTTC	CASSAGLAASYEQYF
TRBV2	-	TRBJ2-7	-	TGTGCCAGCAGAGACGGAGTCTACGAGCAGTACTTC	CASRDGVYEQYF